This TCR beta chain was profiled in a study of identifying expanded T cells in peripheral blood. The assay was immunoSEQ multiplex PCR, and TCRdb's table has in-frame clones only and misses some. Among about 91,000 clones, 88% were seen once, and the ten largest hold 3.5% to 4.5%. The germline gives CDR1 DFQATT, CDR2 SNEGSKA (reference sequence). The CDR3 is 11 amino acids. Germline trimming cut 6 bases from V and 6 bases from J; bases unmatched to any gene: 2. This chain links TRBV20-1 with TRBJ2-3; 8 bases are shared with TRBD1. Sequenced sample: blood. This clonotype originated in a person between 18 and 75 years old in good health. The DNA for the CDR3 is TGCAGTGCAACAGGGGGGGATACGCAGTATTTT. Translating it yields CSATGGDTQYF.